Shown below are 10 T cell receptor beta chains from a single sample sequenced in a study of early T cells in non-severe SARS-CoV-2 infection. TCRdb reprocessed the 5' RACE reads with MiXCR, giving one entry per CDR3 protein. This sample has some 50,000 distinct CDR3 sequences; over 7% occur once, and the top ten carry about a fifth. Sequencing used whole blood. These receptors all come from an adult who was a healthcare worker with PCR-confirmed SARS-CoV-2 infection or an uninfected control (not recorded which).

The rearrangement joins TRBV25-1 to TRBJ1-4, with 7 bases fitting TRBD1. Germline trimming cut 6 bases from V and 7 bases from J; bases unmatched to any gene: 5. The germline CDR1 and CDR2 sequences are MGHDK and SYGVNS. This CDR3 has 13 amino acids. DNA for the CDR3: TGTGCCAGCAGCCTTACAGGGGTTGAAAAACTGTTTTTT. It is translated as CASSLTGVEKLFF.

The J gene is TRBJ2-2, the V gene TRBV6-5, with 12 bases aligning to TRBD2. V shed 0 bases, J shed 5 bases, and the junction held 16 bases outside the gene matches. CDR1 and CDR2 from the germline V gene are MNHEY and SVGAGI. CDR3 length: 21 residues. This CDR3 is CASSYSSTRLAGAHFTGELFF. The CDR3 DNA reads as TGTGCCAGCAGTTACTCTTCAACGAGACTAGCGGGGGCCCACTTTACCGGGGAGCTGTTTTTT.

This clonotype appeared a few times. The chain recombines TRBV4-1 with TRBJ2-6; 7 bases are a match to TRBD2. The germline V gene encodes CDR1 MGHRA and CDR2 YSYEKL. J gave up 0 bases and V 4 bases, and 6 bases lay outside the gene matches. The CDR3 consists of 17 residues. The DNA of the CDR3 is TGCGCCAGCAGCCCCCTGGCGGGGGTCTCTGGGGCCAACGTCCTGACTTTC. Its translation: CASSPLAGVSGANVLTF.

This clonotype was detected only a few times. This chain connects TRBV3-1 to TRBJ2-7; 9 bases fit TRBD2. V shed 1 base, J shed 6 bases, and the junction held 7 bases outside the gene matches. The CDR3 sequence is 15 residues long. In germline, CDR1 is LGHDT, CDR2 YNNKEL (reference sequence). The CDR3 reads CASSQVGGGAGEQYF. In DNA form, the CDR3 reads TGTGCCAGCAGCCAAGTTGGCGGGGGGGCCGGCGAGCAGTACTTC.

The chain combines TRBV4-1 with TRBJ2-1; TRBD1 matches at 7 bases. V shed 2 bases, J shed 5 bases, and the junction held 3 bases outside the gene matches. Germline V gene lookup returns CDR1 MGHRA and CDR2 YSYEKL. This CDR3 comprises 14 residues. The CDR3, as DNA: TGCGCCAGCAGCCAAAGGGACAGTCACAATGAGCAGTTCTTC. It encodes CASSQRDSHNEQFF.

This clonotype has ten or more counts. The chain has TRBV30 and TRBJ1-1; D is unclear. V was clipped by 4 bases and J by 4 bases, with 13 bases between them. This CDR3 region has 13 residues. Germline CDR1 GTSNPN, CDR2 SVGIG (reference sequence). The DNA of the CDR3 is TGTGCCTGGACCCTGCAGAGCGGCACTGAAGCTTTCTTT. Encoded protein: CAWTLQSGTEAFF.

This clonotype is a singleton in its sample. The CDR3 sequence: CASSPWTSGGTQYF. The CDR3 DNA follows: TGCGCCAGCAGCCCCTGGACTAGCGGGGGCACGCAGTACTTC. This chain links TRBV5-1 with TRBJ2-7; 13 bases are a match to TRBD2. The CDR3 sequence is 14 residues long. Looked up from germline, CDR1 is SGHRS and CDR2 is YFSETQ. V lost 4 bases and J lost 9; bases outside the gene matches: 7.

V and J are TRBV30 and TRBJ2-7; 10 nucleotides agree with TRBD1. After removal of 7 bases from V and 6 bases from J, the junction contained 3 bases not matched to a gene. This CDR3 has 11 amino acids. Germline-derived CDR1 and CDR2 are GTSNPN and SVGIG (reference sequence). In DNA, the CDR3 is TGTGCCTCGGACAGGGGGGTCGAGCAGTACTTC. Encoded protein: CASDRGVEQYF. Looking up the rest from reference TRBV30 and TRBJ2-7 gives the full variable domain: SQTIHQWPATLVQPVGSPLSLECTVEGTSNPNLYWYRQAAGRGLQLLFYSVGIGQISSEVPQNLSASRPQDRQFILSSKKLLLSDSGFYLCASDRGVEQYFGPGTRLTVT.

V usage is TRBV11-2 and J usage is TRBJ2-1; 9 bases agree with TRBD1. The J segment lost 16 bases and the V segment lost 3 bases, leaving 10 bases of the junction unmatched. The CDR3 runs to 13 residues. CDR1 is SGHAT and CDR2 is FQNNGV in the germline V gene. The chain's CDR3 is CASSFPSGTGYFF. The CDR3 DNA sequence: TGTGCCAGCAGCTTTCCTTCCGGGACAGGGTACTTCTTC.

This clonotype turned up a few times. The chain recombines TRBV5-4 with TRBJ2-2; no reliable D call. Trimming left V 4 bases short and J 5 bases short, with 21 bases between. The CDR3 is 17 amino acids. Germline CDR1 and CDR2: SGHNT and YYREEE (reference sequence). In nucleotides, the CDR3 is TGTGCCAGCAGCATCCGGTGGACGACCCTGGGAACCGGGGAGCTGTTTTTT. Translated, it gives CASSIRWTTLGTGELFF.